This is a list of T cell receptor beta chains from one sample in a study of regulatory T cells in long-lasting Graves disease. A single record per CDR3 protein comes from TCRdb applying MiXCR to the multiplex PCR reads. The repertoire holds about 420,000 distinct CDR3 sequences, with around 17% as singletons. The same sample was also used in a study of T cells in Graves' hyperthyroidism and ophthalmopathy.

This sample comprised peripheral blood mononuclear cells (PBMCs), obtained at new diagnosis, from a patient treated with antithyroid drugs. These receptors all stem from a woman in her late teens or twenties with Graves disease. CDR3s include the opening cysteine and the closing phenylalanine or tryptophan. Each record gives: J gene, clone size, D gene, V gene, CDR3 protein, CDR3 DNA. D genes are given only for firm matches. Part of the rows lack a size; the others show once, few, many or a class for expanded clones.

TRBJ2-7 once TRBD2 TRBV9 CASSVGLASSYEQYF TGTGCCAGCAGCGTAGGACTAGCGAGCTCCTACGAGCAGTACTTC
TRBJ2-1 many - TRBV5-1 CASSFDSSSYNEQFF TGCGCCAGCAGCTTTGACAGCAGCTCCTACAATGAGCAGTTCTTC
TRBJ2-2 many TRBD1 TRBV6-1 CASSHQGAGTGELFF TGTGCCAGCAGCCACCAGGGGGCTGGCACCGGGGAGCTGTTTTTT
TRBJ2-7 many TRBD1 TRBV20-1 CSAIPGQLNEQYF TGCAGTGCTATACCGGGACAGCTAAACGAGCAGTACTTC
TRBJ2-7 many - TRBV18 CASSPPTRWDEQYF TGTGCCAGCTCACCACCGACCAGGTGGGACGAGCAGTACTTC
TRBJ2-5 once - TRBV20-1 CSANPTDRLRTQYF TGCAGTGCGAACCCAACCGACAGGCTTAGGACCCAGTACTTC
TRBJ1-1 - - TRBV6-1 CATTAPNTEAFF TGTGCCACCACCGCTCCAAACACTGAAGCTTTCTTT
TRBJ2-1 - - TRBV28 CASSLYEIYNEQFF TGTGCCAGCAGTTTATACGAGATCTACAATGAGCAGTTCTTC
TRBJ1-4 - TRBD1 TRBV2 CASSEAGTGFVWDEKLFF TGTGCCAGCAGTGAAGCAGGGACAGGGTTCGTTTGGGATGAAAAACTGTTTTTT
TRBJ2-2 - - TRBV3-1 CTSSATGELFF TGTACCAGCAGTGCAACTGGGGAGCTGTTTTTT
TRBJ1-2 many - TRBV3-1 CASSQVTGYYGYTF TGTGCCAGCAGCCAAGTTACAGGGTACTATGGCTACACCTTC
TRBJ2-7 few TRBD2 TRBV3-1 CASSRLAGEGGEQYF TGTGCCAGCAGCCGACTAGCGGGAGAGGGGGGCGAGCAGTACTTC
TRBJ1-2 few - TRBV27 CASQSYGSNYDYTF TGTGCCAGCCAGTCCTATGGGAGCAACTATGACTACACCTTC
TRBJ2-1 - TRBD2 TRBV7-2 CASSSRTSAATYNEQFF TGTGCCAGCAGCTCCAGGACTAGCGCAGCGACCTACAATGAGCAGTTCTTC
TRBJ2-1 - - TRBV14 CASSQELAYNGQFF TGTGCCAGCAGCCAAGAACTAGCCTACAATGGGCAGTTCTTC
TRBJ1-5 many - TRBV28 CASKGRVRQPQHF TGTGCCAGCAAAGGCAGGGTCCGTCAGCCCCAGCATTTT
TRBJ1-3 many - TRBV12-3/TRBV12-4 CASNTYSGNTIYF TGTGCCAGCAACACATACTCTGGAAACACCATATATTTT
TRBJ2-7 - TRBD1 TRBV6-1 CASTGTGDVSEQYF TGTGCCAGCACCGGAACAGGGGACGTCTCCGAGCAGTACTTC
TRBJ1-1 few - TRBV5-5 CASSQRTGGGEAFF TGTGCCAGCAGCCAACGCACTGGGGGGGGAGAAGCTTTCTTT
TRBJ1-1 many - TRBV11-2 CASSLAAGGGTEAFF TGTGCCAGCAGCTTAGCAGCGGGCGGGGGAACTGAAGCTTTCTTT
TRBJ1-3 many - TRBV2 CASSKDSGNTIYF TGTGCCAGCAGCAAAGACTCTGGAAACACCATATATTTT
TRBJ1-3 few - TRBV6-1 CASSGIGFRNTIYF TGTGCCAGCAGTGGGATTGGATTTAGAAACACCATATATTTT
TRBJ1-5 few - TRBV6-2/TRBV6-3 CASTDKGNQPQHF TGTGCCAGCACAGACAAGGGCAATCAGCCCCAGCATTTT
TRBJ2-2 many TRBD2 TRBV20-1 CSARLAGVSNTGELFF TGCAGTGCTAGGCTAGCGGGAGTGTCGAACACCGGGGAGCTGTTTTTT
TRBJ1-6 few - TRBV9 CASSVGGLGSPLHF TGTGCCAGCAGCGTAGGGGGCTTAGGTTCACCCCTCCACTTT
TRBJ1-5 many TRBD1 TRBV2 CASSADRGNQPQHF TGTGCCAGCAGTGCCGACAGGGGGAATCAGCCCCAGCATTTT